This entry describes one T cell receptor beta chain. This CDR3 is 15 amino acids long. CDR1 is SNHLY and CDR2 is FYNNEI in the germline V gene. Trimming removed 6 bases from V and 8 bases from J; junction bases left unmatched: 8. The sample originates from a study of cytomegalovirus exposure and HLA in healthy donors. The PCR was carried out with 60 Vbeta primers and 13 Jbeta primers. The table came from immunoSEQ multiplex PCR; TCRdb's copy has only in-frame clones and leaves some out. The sample has under 200,000 clones, about four fifths seen once; the top ten hold less than 15%. The rearrangement links TRBV2 to TRBJ2-1; 12 bases are a match to TRBD1. The sample was PBMCs. This clonotype was obtained from a woman between 45 and 60 years old in good health and CMV-seronegative. CDR3 nucleotides: TGTGCCAGCAGGGGGGGACAGGGGGCTTGGGATGAGCAGTTCTTC. Its translation is CASRGGQGAWDEQFF.